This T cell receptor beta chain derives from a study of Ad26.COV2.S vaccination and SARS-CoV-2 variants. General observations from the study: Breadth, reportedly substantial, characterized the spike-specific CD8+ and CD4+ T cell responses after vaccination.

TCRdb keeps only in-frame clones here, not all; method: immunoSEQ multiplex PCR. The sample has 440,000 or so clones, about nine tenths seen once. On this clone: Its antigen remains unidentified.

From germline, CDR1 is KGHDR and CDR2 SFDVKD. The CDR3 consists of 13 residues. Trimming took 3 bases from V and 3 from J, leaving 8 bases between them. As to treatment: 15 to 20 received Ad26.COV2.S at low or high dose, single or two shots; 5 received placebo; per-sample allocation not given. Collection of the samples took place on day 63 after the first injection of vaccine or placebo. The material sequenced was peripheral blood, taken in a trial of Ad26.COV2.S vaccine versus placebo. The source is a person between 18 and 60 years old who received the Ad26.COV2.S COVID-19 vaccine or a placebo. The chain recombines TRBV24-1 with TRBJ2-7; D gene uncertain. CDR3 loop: CATSDPIHYEQYF. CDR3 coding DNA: TGTGCCACCAGTGATCCTATCCACTACGAGCAGTACTTC.